These 4 T cell receptor beta chains came from one sample sequenced in a study of T cell repertoires in cytomegalovirus infection. No cognate antigen is known for these TCRs. MiXCR, applied by TCRdb to the reads, yields one record per CDR3 protein. Here the sample spans some 900,000 distinct CDR3 sequences, around a third being singletons. Sequences were derived from cultured CD8+ T cells from PBMCs, sampled from culture after CMV antigen stimulation. All receptors come from a human donor in good health (CMV status not recorded). Some clones in this sample may be carry-over from other donors' samples.

V is TRBV7-2 and J is TRBJ2-7; a weak D match, TRBD2 (6 bases). Trimming removed 2 bases at V and 4 bases at J, with 15 bases between. CDR1 and CDR2 (germline): SGHTA, FQGNSA. This CDR3 spans 15 amino acids. The CDR3 DNA follows: TGTGCCAGCAGCTTAATACGGGGGTACCAATACGAGCAGTACTTC. Its protein product is CASSLIRGYQYEQYF.

V gene TRBV6-1 combines with J gene TRBJ1-4; D call uncertain. The V end lost 0 bases, the J end lost 4 bases, and 12 bases lay between the germline ends. Germline V gives CDR1 MNHNS, CDR2 SASEGT. This CDR3 is built from 16 residues. In DNA form, the CDR3 reads TGTGCCAGCAGTGAAGCGCGCGGCAGACTTAATGAAAAACTGTTTTTT. It specifies CASSEARGRLNEKLFF.

Only a few counts were recorded for this clonotype. V and J are TRBV7-6 and TRBJ2-1; no firm D call. CDR1 is SGHVS and CDR2 is FNYEAQ in the germline V gene. Trimming left V 1 base short and J 7 bases short, with 11 bases between. This CDR3 comprises 14 residues. In nucleotides, the CDR3 is TGTGCCAGCAGCTTAGAGGCTAGTCTGAATGAGCAGTTCTTC. Translation: CASSLEASLNEQFF.

The sample holds one count of this clonotype. The rearrangement links TRBV4-1 to TRBJ2-1; D tentatively fits TRBD1 or TRBD2 (6 bases each). CDR1 MGHRA and CDR2 YSYEKL come from the germline V gene. Trimming took 0 bases from V and 7 from J, leaving 10 bases between them. This CDR3 has 14 residues. CDR3 nucleotides: TGCGCCAGCAGCCAAGATAGGGGGGAGAATGAGCAGTTCTTC. It translates to CASSQDRGENEQFF.